A selection of T cell receptor beta chains follows, all from one sample in a study of cytomegalovirus exposure and HLA in healthy donors. Sequencing was performed with immunoSEQ multiplex PCR; in TCRdb, only in-frame clones are kept and a portion is missing. The sample has about 52,000 clones; over 60% are singletons. Sequences were obtained from PBMCs. The receptors come from a woman aged 50 to 65 in good health and CMV-seronegative. Each CDR3 is given with its conserved first and last residue. D genes are given only for firm matches. Clone size is stated in some rows and not others, as once, few, many or a class when expanded.

TRBJ1-5 | - | TRBV7-3 | - | CASSSSQGGEPQHF | TGTGCCAGCAGCTCTAGTCAGGGCGGGGAGCCCCAGCATTTT
TRBJ2-5 | TRBD2 | TRBV5-1 | - | CASSFGTSGPQETQYF | TGCGCCAGCAGCTTTGGGACTAGCGGGCCACAAGAGACCCAGTACTTC
TRBJ2-7 | - | TRBV6-5 | few | CASRHPQGYEQYF | TGTGCCAGCAGGCACCCCCAGGGATACGAGCAGTACTTC
TRBJ2-5 | TRBD1 | TRBV6-5 | - | CASTRGHQETQYF | TGTGCCAGCACAAGGGGGCACCAAGAGACCCAGTACTTC
TRBJ1-3 | - | TRBV6-1 | - | CATYLLSGNTIYF | TGTGCCACTTACCTACTCTCTGGAAACACCATATATTTT
TRBJ1-3 | - | TRBV28 | - | CASRRGPSGNTIYF | TGTGCCAGCCGGAGAGGGCCATCTGGAAACACCATATATTTT
TRBJ2-7 | TRBD1 | TRBV25-1 | - | CASSETGTGYREQYF | TGTGCCAGCAGTGAAACCGGGACAGGTTATCGCGAGCAGTACTTC
TRBJ1-5 | - | TRBV28 | few | CASTGRSNQPQHF | TGTGCCAGCACTGGTAGAAGCAATCAGCCCCAGCATTTT
TRBJ1-5 | TRBD1 | TRBV5-8 | - | CASSQGQELSQPQHF | TGTGCCAGCAGCCAGGGACAGGAACTAAGTCAGCCCCAGCATTTT
TRBJ2-1 | TRBD2 | TRBV5-1 | - | CASSFTSLTSGRVVGEQFF | TGCGCCAGCAGCTTTACCAGTCTCACTAGCGGGAGGGTGGTCGGTGAGCAGTTCTTC
TRBJ2-3 | TRBD1 | TRBV2 | - | CASGQGTGSNF | TGTGCCAGCGGTCAGGGGACAGGCTCAAATTTT
TRBJ1-5 | - | TRBV27 | few | CASPRGGKQPQHF | TGTGCCAGCCCCAGGGGAGGGAAGCAGCCCCAGCATTTT
TRBJ2-5 | TRBD2 | TRBV28 | - | CASRSSTSGNPETQYF | TGTGCCAGCAGATCATCGACTAGCGGGAATCCAGAGACCCAGTACTTC
TRBJ2-7 | - | TRBV6-5 | - | CASTPLTSSYEQYF | TGTGCCAGCACCCCATTGACATCTTCCTACGAGCAGTACTTC
TRBJ1-3 | - | TRBV9 | - | CASSVNTGNTIYF | TGTGCCAGCAGCGTAAACACTGGAAACACCATATATTTT
TRBJ1-1 | TRBD1 | TRBV7-3 | - | CASSLNGQGEAFF | TGTGCCAGCAGCTTAAATGGACAGGGTGAAGCTTTCTTT